This T cell receptor (beta chain) derives from a study of vaccination effects on CD4 cells after COVID-19. Study observations and caveats: Predominantly, the post-vaccine spike-reactive clones of convalescents comprised new vaccine-induced clones.

The protocol was immunoSEQ multiplex PCR, while the TCRdb copy is restricted to in-frame clones and leaves out a portion. The sample includes roughly 24,000 clones, more than 70% of them seen just once. Expansion of antigen-specific CD4+ T cells with viral peptide pools was carried out by the ViraFEST assay before sequencing. The culture ran for approximately 10 days before CD4+ T cells were isolated. According to PCR results, the person was infected with SARS-CoV-2 between March and December 2020. This clone appeared a few times. Its antigen is not known. The germline V gene has CDR1 SNHLY and CDR2 FYNNEI. CDR3 size: 16 residues. The junction had 6 bases not matched to a gene; V was cut back by 4 bases and J by 3 bases.

Sequences were derived from CD4+ T cells from PBMCs cultured with SARS-CoV-2 spike peptides, sampled before COVID-19 vaccination. V gene TRBV2 combines with J gene TRBJ2-3, with 11 bases aligning to TRBD2. The clonotype comes from a human donor who had a prior SARS-CoV-2 infection. The CDR3 DNA reads as TGTGCCAGCAGTGCACAACTAGCGGGGGTGACAGATACGCAGTATTTT. Its translation: CASSAQLAGVTDTQYF.